Shown below are 25 T cell receptor beta chains from a single sample sequenced in a study of T cell changes during pregnancy in multiple sclerosis. Generated by immunoSEQ multiplex PCR, the TCRdb table keeps only in-frame clones and is missing some. The table has around 63,000 clones, about 92% seen once. This material consisted of CD8+ T cells from peripheral blood mononuclear cells, taken in the third trimester of pregnancy. The source of these receptors is a female donor in good health, enrolled as a control in a pregnancy study.

This clone appeared a single time. The chain is built from TRBV28 and TRBJ2-5; perhaps TRBD2 as D (6 bases). V was cut by 5 bases and J by 3 bases, with 10 bases left in between. The CDR3 has 13 amino acids. Germline CDR1 is MDHEN and CDR2 is SYDVKM. CDR3 residues: CASSRRGEETQYF. DNA for the CDR3: TGTGCCAGCAGTAGGAGGGGTGAAGAGACCCAGTACTTC.

This chain uses TRBV30 with TRBJ1-5; unclear D gene. Trimming removed 1 base at V and 4 bases at J, with 8 bases between. The CDR3 is 13 amino acids. Looked up from germline, CDR1 is GTSNPN and CDR2 is SVGIG (reference sequence). CDR3 DNA: TGTGCCTGGAGTGGGTCGGAGAATCAGCCCCAGCATTTT. Protein: CAWSGSENQPQHF. Full variable domain (rest looked up from reference TRBV30 and TRBJ1-5): SQTIHQWPATLVQPVGSPLSLECTVEGTSNPNLYWYRQAAGRGLQLLFYSVGIGQISSEVPQNLSASRPQDRQFILSSKKLLLSDSGFYLCAWSGSENQPQHFGDGTRLSIL.

The CDR3 coding sequence is TGTGCCTGGAGTTACCTGGCCGTAGCGGACACTGAAGCTTTCTTT. Amino acid sequence: CAWSYLAVADTEAFF. This chain joins TRBV30 and TRBJ1-1; D not resolved. CDR1 and CDR2 (germline): GTSNPN, SVGIG (reference sequence). V was shortened by 2 bases and J by 3 bases, with 16 bases between the two germline ends. This CDR3 is 15 amino acids long.

The J gene is TRBJ2-7, the V gene TRBV29-1; 7 nucleotides align to TRBD1. In germline, CDR1 is SQVTM, CDR2 ANQGSEA. The CDR3 consists of 13 residues. V shed 5 bases and J 2 bases; nucleotides not matched to a gene: 6. The CDR3 bases are TGCAGCGTTACCGGGACAGTTACCTACGAGCAGTACTTC. Amino acids: CSVTGTVTYEQYF.

This clone was seen a few times. This chain links TRBV30 with TRBJ1-1; D is ambiguous. V was trimmed by 0 bases and J by 0 bases, leaving 5 bases between them. CDR3 length equals 13 residues. Per germline, CDR1 GTSNPN and CDR2 SVGIG (reference sequence). For the CDR3, the DNA is TGTGCCTGGAGTGTACTTTTGAACACTGAAGCTTTCTTT. Translating it yields CAWSVLLNTEAFF.

The chain combines TRBV27 with TRBJ2-7, with 14 bases that match TRBD2. After removal of 5 bases from V and 6 bases from J, the junction contained 6 bases not matched to a gene. The CDR3 runs 15 residues. Germline lookup yields CDR1 MNHEY and CDR2 SMNVEV (reference sequence). This CDR3 is CASSPGLAGVGEQYF. The CDR3, as DNA: TGTGCCAGCAGTCCGGGACTAGCGGGGGTCGGCGAGCAGTACTTC.

The chain recombines TRBV7-2 with TRBJ2-5; D unresolved. The CDR3 has 16 amino acids. The germline gives CDR1 SGHTA, CDR2 FQGNSA. V was pared by 2 bases and J by 1 base, with 14 bases between. CDR3 in DNA: TGTGCCAGCAGCTTAAACTCACCCTTGCGCCAAGAGACCCAGTACTTC. Its translation: CASSLNSPLRQETQYF.

The chain links TRBV5-4 to TRBJ2-7; D is perhaps TRBD1 (5 bases). CDR3 size: 15 residues. The V and J ends lost 4 bases and 4 bases respectively, with 18 bases between them. From germline, CDR1 is SGHNT and CDR2 YYREEE (reference sequence). The CDR3 DNA sequence: TGTGCCAGCAGCCCCCAATGGGGCAGGGAATACGAGCAGTACTTC. Protein sequence: CASSPQWGREYEQYF.

The chain employs TRBV5-6 and TRBJ1-4; maybe TRBD1 (5 bases). The length of the CDR3 is 16 residues. Germline-derived CDR1 and CDR2 are SGHDT and YYEEEE. Trimming left V 0 bases short and J 2 bases short, with 11 bases between. CDR3 in amino acids: CASSLAAGQTNEKLFF. The CDR3 bases are TGTGCCAGCAGCTTGGCCGCAGGGCAGACTAATGAAAAACTGTTTTTT.

The J gene is TRBJ2-7, the V gene TRBV19, with 9 bases matching TRBD1. This CDR3 is 14 amino acids long. J lost 4 bases, V lost 5 bases, and 6 bases had no gene match. Germline values: CDR1 LNHDA, CDR2 SQIVND (reference sequence). In DNA, the CDR3 is TGTGCCAGTAGTCTGGACAGGGGCGGTTACGAGCAGTACTTC. Translation gives CASSLDRGGYEQYF. The full variable domain, rest sourced from reference TRBV19 and TRBJ2-7, is DGGITQSPKYLFRKEGQNVTLSCEQNLNHDAMYWYRQDPGQGLRLIYYSQIVNDFQKGDIAEGYSVSREKKESFPLTVTSAQKNPTAFYLCASSLDRGGYEQYFGPGTRLTVT.

The table lists this clone with a count of one. The V gene is TRBV27, the J gene TRBJ1-1; no clear D. Per the germline V gene, CDR1 is MNHEY and CDR2 is SMNVEV (reference sequence). Trimming pared 4 bases from V and 5 bases from J, leaving 11 bases between. This CDR3 spans 13 amino acids. The CDR3 DNA reads TGTGCCAGCAGTTCTTACATGGCAACTGAAGCTTTCTTT. Its translation is CASSSYMATEAFF.

The rearrangement links TRBV12-5 to TRBJ1-2, with TRBD1 matching over 9 bases. Germline CDR1 is LGHNT and CDR2 is FRNRAP. V was clipped by 1 base and J by 3 bases; unmatched bases: 12. The CDR3 contains 18 residues. The CDR3 region is CASGLGLNTRDRDYGYTF. The CDR3 DNA reads TGTGCTAGTGGTTTGGGGCTTAATACCCGGGACAGGGACTATGGCTACACCTTC.

V is TRBV15 and J is TRBJ1-2; 10 bases are shared with TRBD1. The CDR3 length is 16 residues. After removal of 1 base from V and 7 bases from J, the junction contained 9 bases not matched to a gene. The V gene's germline CDR1 is LNHNV and CDR2 YYDKDF (reference sequence). CDR3 sequence reads: CATSRGPGQGSGGYTF. The CDR3, as DNA: TGTGCCACCAGCAGAGGACCGGGACAGGGGTCTGGTGGCTACACCTTC.

This sequence joins TRBV2 and TRBJ1-1; D gene uncertain. The germline gives CDR1 SNHLY, CDR2 FYNNEI. Trimming stripped 7 bases from V and 0 bases from J, with 15 bases between. The CDR3 runs to 15 residues. CDR3 in DNA: TGTGCCAGCACGCTTCGTTACGGTATGAACACTGAAGCTTTCTTT. Amino acids: CASTLRYGMNTEAFF.

The chain uses TRBV27 and TRBJ1-1, with a weak D call TRBD1 (5 bases). Germline CDR1 MNHEY, CDR2 SMNVEV (reference sequence). The CDR3 consists of 17 residues. With 2 bases removed from V and 3 bases from J, the gap between germline ends came to 19 bases. The chain's CDR3 is CASSLGIQNARDTEAFF. CDR3 DNA sequence: TGTGCCAGCAGTTTAGGGATTCAAAACGCCAGGGACACTGAAGCTTTCTTT.

The chain couples TRBV5-6 to TRBJ2-3, with D possibly matching TRBD2 (6 bases). Germline V CDR1 and CDR2: SGHDT, YYEEEE. V lost 4 bases and J 1 base, leaving 7 bases between the germline ends. The CDR3 covers 13 residues. CDR3 sequence reads: CASSPGGTDTQYF. CDR3 in DNA: TGTGCCAGCAGCCCGGGGGGCACAGATACGCAGTATTTT.

This clone was found once. This sequence joins TRBV14 and TRBJ1-2; 11 bases are shared with TRBD1. The CDR3 runs to 15 residues. Unmatched junction bases numbered 5, after V lost 1 base and J lost 7 bases. The germline V gene has CDR1 SGHDN and CDR2 FVKESK. CDR3 in amino acids: CASSQAGQGALGYTF. The CDR3, as DNA: TGTGCCAGCAGCCAAGCTGGACAGGGGGCGCTTGGCTACACCTTC.

J is TRBJ1-1 and V is TRBV5-6; 8 positions match TRBD1. CDR1 is SGHDT and CDR2 is YYEEEE in the germline V gene. This CDR3 has 16 amino acids. Trimming cost V 4 bases and J 2 bases; bases outside gene matches: 10. CDR3 DNA: TGTGCCAGCAGCCCCGACAGGGGCTGGGGAAACACTGAAGCTTTCTTT. Translating gives CASSPDRGWGNTEAFF.

The rearrangement uses TRBV7-2 and TRBJ2-5, with D maybe TRBD1 (5 bases). The CDR3 contains 15 residues. V gave up 5 bases and J gave up 3 bases, with 16 bases separating them. The V gene's germline CDR1 is SGHTA and CDR2 FQGNSA. The CDR3 nucleotides read TGTGCCAGCAGCATCCAGCTGGTAGGGGAAGAGACCCAGTACTTC. This codes for CASSIQLVGEETQYF.

The chain is built from TRBV19 and TRBJ2-7; TRBD1 matches 11 bases. V lost 5 bases, J lost 3 bases, and 3 bases stayed unmatched. CDR1 and CDR2 from the germline V gene are LNHDA and SQIVND (reference sequence). The CDR3 covers 14 residues. The CDR3 DNA reads TGTGCCAGTAGTGTCGGGACAGGGGGCTACGAGCAGTACTTC. It encodes CASSVGTGGYEQYF.

The V gene is TRBV4-2, the J gene TRBJ1-1, with D unresolved. CDR3 length equals 16 residues. Germline V gene data show CDR1 as LGHNA and CDR2 as YNFKEQ. V was trimmed by 1 base and J by 1 base, leaving 13 bases between them. The CDR3 sequence is CASSQGAQLWNTEAFF. CDR3 sequence (DNA): TGTGCCAGCAGCCAAGGGGCGCAGTTGTGGAACACTGAAGCTTTCTTT.

The chain links TRBV11-2 to TRBJ2-7, with TRBD2 matching 8 bases. Looked up from germline, CDR1 is SGHAT and CDR2 is FQNNGV. CDR3 length: 18 amino acids. V was pared by 1 base and J by 0 bases, with 11 bases of the junction left unmatched. The chain's CDR3 is CASSLAALSGGVSYEQYF. Here the CDR3 DNA reads TGTGCCAGCAGCTTAGCGGCTTTATCCGGGGGGGTCTCCTACGAGCAGTACTTC.

The chain links TRBV7-3 to TRBJ1-2, with 9 bases matching TRBD1. CDR3 size: 14 residues. Trimming removed 5 bases from V and 6 bases from J; junction bases left unmatched: 7. Looked up from germline, CDR1 is SGHTA and CDR2 is FQGTGA. The CDR3 DNA reads TGTGCCAGCAGCGCCGGGACAGGGTCCCATGGCTACACCTTC. Its protein product is CASSAGTGSHGYTF.

The chain uses TRBV29-1 and TRBJ2-5; 8 bases map to TRBD2. Germline loops: CDR1 SQVTM, CDR2 ANQGSEA. This CDR3 region has 14 residues. V lost 7 bases, J lost 10 bases, and 17 bases stayed unmatched. The CDR3 DNA follows: TGCAGCGCCGGGGGGGGACTGACTTCGGTAGACCAGTACTTC. It translates to CSAGGGLTSVDQYF.

The chain has TRBV18 and TRBJ1-1; D unclear. V was trimmed by 1 base and J by 0 bases, leaving 12 bases between them. Germline CDR1 reads KGHSH; CDR2 reads LQKENI. The CDR3 loop spans 16 amino acids. CDR3: CASSPLVRGMNTEAFF. The DNA for the CDR3 is TGTGCCAGCTCACCACTGGTACGGGGAATGAACACTGAAGCTTTCTTT.